Listed below are T cell receptor beta chains from one sample, sequenced in a study of vaccination effects on CD4 cells after COVID-19. Which antigens these TCRs recognize remains unknown. Profiling relied on immunoSEQ multiplex PCR, and the TCRdb table lists in-frame clones only, not all of them. The data hold about 73,000 clones, with about four fifths observed a single time. The sequences come from CD4+ T cells from PBMCs cultured with HCoV-NL63 spike peptides, collected before COVID-19 vaccination. The receptors shown here come from a human donor who received a COVID-19 vaccine. CDR3s include the opening cysteine and the closing phenylalanine or tryptophan. The order of the fields is clone size, D gene, J gene, V gene, CDR3 protein, CDR3 DNA. A D gene is named only where the DNA matches it firmly. Only part of the rows carry a size: once, few, many, or a class if the clone is expanded.

>-|-|TRBJ2-1|TRBV10-1
CASSRELAYNEQFF
TGCGCCAGCAGTCGTGAACTAGCCTACAATGAGCAGTTCTTC
>-|-|TRBJ1-5|TRBV2
CASAAGPSNQPQHF
TGTGCCAGCGCCGCAGGACCTAGCAATCAGCCCCAGCATTTT
>-|-|TRBJ1-4|TRBV12-3/TRBV12-4
CASSFDNEKLFF
TGTGCCAGCAGTTTCGACAATGAAAAACTGTTTTTT
>-|TRBD1|TRBJ1-1|TRBV19
CASSRQGLNTEAFF
TGTGCCAGTAGTAGACAGGGCCTGAACACTGAAGCTTTCTTT
>once|TRBD1|TRBJ1-1|TRBV19
CASTDRGRGNTEAFF
TGTGCCAGTACTGACAGGGGGCGGGGGAACACTGAAGCTTTCTTT
>few|-|TRBJ1-2|TRBV7-2
CASSFALYGYTF
TGTGCCAGCAGCTTTGCCTTATATGGCTACACCTTC
>-|-|TRBJ1-3|TRBV7-2
CASSLAPSRTPSSGNTIYF
TGTGCCAGCAGCTTAGCCCCCTCACGGACACCGAGCTCTGGAAACACCATATATTTT
>once|TRBD2|TRBJ2-6|TRBV2
CASRTRTSGVSGANVLTF
TGTGCCAGCAGAACCAGGACTAGCGGGGTCTCCGGGGCCAACGTCCTGACTTTC
>-|-|TRBJ1-2|TRBV6-2/TRBV6-3
CASSWPLRRDGYGYTF
TGTGCCAGCAGTTGGCCCCTTCGGAGGGACGGCTATGGCTACACCTTC
>-|-|TRBJ2-5|TRBV3-1/TRBV3-2
CASSPGPAWETQYF
TGTGCCAGCTCCCCGGGCCCGGCGTGGGAGACCCAGTACTTC
>-|TRBD2|TRBJ2-5|TRBV7-9
CASSAGGTETQYF
TGTGCCAGCAGCGCGGGGGGCACGGAGACCCAGTACTTC
>-|-|TRBJ1-2|TRBV7-8
CASSLLSGGLGYTF
TGTGCCAGCAGCTTATTATCCGGGGGCCTTGGCTACACCTTC
>few|-|TRBJ1-1|TRBV12-3/TRBV12-4
CASSFSNTEAFF
TGTGCCAGCAGTTTTTCGAACACTGAAGCTTTCTTT
>few|-|TRBJ1-3|TRBV30
CAWGTGTGNTIYF
TGTGCCTGGGGTACCGGGACTGGAAACACCATATATTTT
>-|-|TRBJ1-1|TRBV3-1/TRBV3-2
CASSHYTLGTEAFF
TGTGCCAGCAGCCATTATACACTGGGCACTGAAGCTTTCTTT
>-|TRBD1|TRBJ1-4|TRBV14
CASSQVDRGNEKLFF
TGTGCCAGCAGCCAAGTGGACAGGGGAAATGAAAAACTGTTTTTT
>-|-|TRBJ1-4|TRBV11-2
CASSLRGFANEKLFF
TGTGCCAGCAGCTTACGAGGGTTCGCTAATGAAAAACTGTTTTTT
>few|TRBD2|TRBJ2-2|TRBV7-6
CASRKAGGSTGELFF
TGTGCCAGCAGAAAAGCGGGGGGGTCCACCGGGGAGCTGTTTTTT